This T cell receptor (beta chain) was documented in a study of cytomegalovirus exposure and HLA in healthy donors. The overall study: As released early, the data held some 85 million unique TCRs from HLA-typed donors. Broader study findings: Sequencing depth across donors, presence/absence analyses assumed, was roughly uniform. Rarity marked most TCR sequences, yet some public TCRs occurred in many donors.

Regarding this clone: Antigen specificity is unknown.

The CDR3 covers 13 residues. The germline CDR1 and CDR2 sequences are SGHRS and YFSETQ. The study ran its PCR with 60 Vbeta and 13 Jbeta primers. TCRdb's copy holds only in-frame clones and misses some; the assay was immunoSEQ multiplex PCR. The data contain roughly 180,000 clones, roughly 85% of them seen just once; the ten biggest clones take up 1%. The clonotype was recovered from a boy aged 2-15 years in good health and CMV-seronegative. Sequenced material: PBMCs. The V call is TRBV5-1, the J call TRBJ2-7; D is possibly TRBD2 (7 bases). CDR3 in DNA: TGCGCCAGCAGCTTGGTCATGGGGGGGCCAATCAACGTC. As protein: CASSLVMGGPINV.